These 8 T cell receptor beta chains originate from one sample sequenced in a study of blood T cell repertoires in COVID-19. The table came from immunoSEQ multiplex PCR; TCRdb's copy has only in-frame clones and leaves some out. The sample has around 110,000 clones, about nine tenths seen once. The sample consisted of peripheral blood. The source of these receptors is a human donor with active COVID-19. The donor label of this sample is uncertain.

The chain joins TRBV7-2 to TRBJ1-6, with D hard to call. The length of the CDR3 is 15 residues. Germline V CDR1 and CDR2: SGHTA, FQGNSA. Trimming pared 5 bases from V and 6 bases from J, leaving 14 bases between. CDR3 nucleotide sequence: TGTGCCAGCAGCATTACCGGGTCCAGTAATTCACCCCTCCACTTT. This encodes CASSITGSSNSPLHF.

Only a few counts were recorded for this clone. The genes are TRBV9 and TRBJ1-3; D remains ambiguous. The CDR3 length is 16 residues. Between the trimmed V and J ends, which lost 0 bases and 3 bases, there was a span of 13 bases. Germline-derived CDR1 and CDR2 are SGDLS and YYNGEE. The CDR3 loop reads CASSVGHRGFGNTIYF. The CDR3, as DNA: TGTGCCAGCAGCGTAGGTCACCGAGGTTTTGGAAACACCATATATTTT.

The J gene is TRBJ2-1, the V gene TRBV6-5; a possible D gene is TRBD1 (5 bases). Germline-derived CDR1 and CDR2 are MNHEY and SVGAGI. Trimming took off 9 bases at V and 3 bases at J, with 12 bases between the two ends. This CDR3 region has 13 residues. The CDR3 is CASGQEIYNEQFF. The CDR3 coding sequence is TGTGCCAGTGGACAAGAAATCTACAATGAGCAGTTCTTC.

This chain connects TRBV18 to TRBJ1-6, with D unresolved. Germline V gene data show CDR1 as KGHSH and CDR2 as LQKENI. Trimming removed 4 bases at V and 7 bases at J, with 14 bases between. CDR3 length: 15 residues. CDR3 in amino acids: CASSQVLAANSPLHF. Here the CDR3 DNA reads TGTGCCAGCTCACAGGTCCTCGCGGCAAATTCACCCCTCCACTTT.

The genes are TRBV4-1 and TRBJ1-1; unclear D gene. The CDR3 contains 14 residues. Germline CDR1 reads MGHRA; CDR2 reads YSYEKL. V lost 3 bases and J lost 3, with 11 bases in between. The DNA of the CDR3 is TGCGCCAGCAGCCACCCGGGGAGATACACTGAAGCTTTCTTT. Amino acids: CASSHPGRYTEAFF.

V gene TRBV6-6 combines with J gene TRBJ2-5; D possibly corresponds to TRBD1 (5 bases). The V and J ends lost 1 base and 6 bases respectively, with 15 bases between them. The CDR3 is 15 amino acids. Germline V gives CDR1 MNHNY, CDR2 SVGAGI (reference sequence). The CDR3 bases are TGTGCCAGCAGTTACTTGGGTACAGGTCGAAAGACCCAGTACTTC. Translating gives CASSYLGTGRKTQYF.

This clone was observed a single time. The chain links TRBV20-1 to TRBJ1-5; no definite D call. The CDR3 has 10 residues. Germline loops: CDR1 DFQATT, CDR2 SNEGSKA (reference sequence). V lost 3 bases to trimming and J lost 7 bases, with 4 bases between them. CDR3 nucleotide sequence: TGCAGTGCTAGTAGCCAGCCCCAGCATTTT. This translates into CSASSQPQHF.

The chain is built from TRBV9 and TRBJ1-3, with TRBD1 as a possible D gene (5 bases). Germline V gene lookup returns CDR1 SGDLS and CDR2 YYNGEE. The length of the CDR3 is 14 residues. V dropped 0 bases and J dropped 2 bases, with 6 bases sitting between them. The CDR3 DNA reads TGTGCCAGCAGCGTAGCAGGGACTGGAAACACCATATATTTT. Translation: CASSVAGTGNTIYF.